The clone carrying this T cell receptor beta chain was seen at least ten times. Its antigen is unknown. This specimen belongs to a study of T-cell reconstitution after alpha-beta-depleted transplantation in children. Researchers prepared the TCRbeta library using unique molecular identifiers, the study reports. Each CDR3 protein is one row after TCRdb ran MiXCR on the PCR reads. The profile shows 600,000 to 800,000 distinct CDR3 sequences, approximately 14% of them singletons. CDR3 size: 11 residues. The V end was cut by 3 bases, the J end by 4 bases, with 6 bases between. Germline assignment: CDR1 DFQATT and CDR2 SNEGSKA (reference sequence). Notes on the study in general: Roughly two months post-transplant, alpha-beta T cells reportedly originated from several hundred graft clones that had expanded. One year after transplant, T-cell counts and diversity came mostly from newly produced T cells.

This specimen was PBMCs, taken before TCRalphabeta/CD19-depleted stem cell transplant. The V and J genes are TRBV20-1 and TRBJ1-2; D unclear. The receptor was derived from a girl between 2 and 10 years old with congenital amegakaryocytic thrombocytopenia, due to receive a stem cell transplant. The CDR3 is CSARSGYGYTF. For the CDR3, the DNA is TGCAGTGCTAGGTCCGGCTATGGCTACACCTTC.